This TCR beta chain was sequenced during a study of blood T cell repertoires in COVID-19. Study at large: Acute and convalescent COVID-19 samples came from the United States, Italy and Spain. In each case, the material was cDNA or gDNA derived from T cells, B-cell-depleted T cells, or PBMCs.

Germline loops: CDR1 SGHDN, CDR2 FVKESK. This CDR3 spans 20 amino acids. V was pared by 1 base and J by 3 bases, with 24 bases between. Source study methods: Cell counts per sample came from amplifying reference gene primers. Generated by immunoSEQ multiplex PCR, the TCRdb table keeps only in-frame clones and is missing some. The V and J calls and clone size were taken over from that table, and D and trimming were inferred from the DNA. The table records 220,000 or so clones, around 80% of them present only once. The sequenced sample was peripheral blood. The receptor was derived from a woman at least 80 years old with acute or convalescent COVID-19. The genes are TRBV14 and TRBJ1-4; tentative D call: TRBD1 (5 bases). The CDR3 DNA follows: TGTGCCAGCAGCCAAGTCCTGGTCCCCCACCAGGGCCGGTCTAATGAAAAACTGTTTTTT. Translation: CASSQVLVPHQGRSNEKLFF.